This entry is about one TCR beta chain. This specimen comes from a study of vaccination and CD4 T cells after COVID-19. Across the study: SARS-CoV-2 was confirmed by nasal swab PCR; disease was mild in roughly ten, severe in one. The convalescents included six males and four females, and among them two were Hispanic while seven were Caucasian. Following dose two, a median around 70 days (range 14 to 241) passed before post-vaccine samples were taken. Median draw time for post-COVID samples was roughly 96 days post-diagnosis (range 35 to 161).

MiXCR, applied by TCRdb to the PCR reads, yields one record per CDR3 protein. Here the sample spans about 20,000 distinct CDR3 sequences, around three fifths being singletons. The germline V gene encodes CDR1 DFQATT and CDR2 SNEGSKA (reference sequence). Germline trimming cut 6 bases from V and 2 bases from J; bases unmatched to any gene: 12. The CDR3 covers 17 residues. The sequencing here drew on CD4+ T cells from blood, taken before SARS-CoV-2 vaccination. This TCR was recovered from a human donor who had recovered from COVID-19. This sequence joins TRBV20-1 and TRBJ2-7; 14 bases map to TRBD2. CDR3 DNA sequence: TGCAGTGCCGGGGATTCCGCGACTAGCGGGAGGGCCTACGAGCAGTACTTC. As protein: CSAGDSATSGRAYEQYF.